Here is one T cell receptor (beta chain) with its context. Libraries were prepared by immunoSEQ multiplex PCR; TCRdb keeps only in-frame clonotypes and omits some of them. The table lists over 4,500 clones, 70% to 90% of them singletons. CDR1 is SGHTA and CDR2 is FQGTGA in the germline V gene. After removal of 4 bases from V and 2 bases from J, the junction contained 7 bases not matched to a gene. The CDR3 spans 15 residues. The sample comes from a study of lymphopenia after photon versus proton radiotherapy. The sample here was peripheral blood, taken from a patient treated with photon-based radiotherapy. The rearrangement uses TRBV7-3 and TRBJ2-5, with 7 bases lining up with TRBD1. This TCR derives from a man older than 75 with cholangiocarcinoma. The CDR3 bases are TGTGCCAGCAGCTCCAAGGGACAGCCTCAAGAGACCCAGTACTTC. Translation: CASSSKGQPQETQYF.